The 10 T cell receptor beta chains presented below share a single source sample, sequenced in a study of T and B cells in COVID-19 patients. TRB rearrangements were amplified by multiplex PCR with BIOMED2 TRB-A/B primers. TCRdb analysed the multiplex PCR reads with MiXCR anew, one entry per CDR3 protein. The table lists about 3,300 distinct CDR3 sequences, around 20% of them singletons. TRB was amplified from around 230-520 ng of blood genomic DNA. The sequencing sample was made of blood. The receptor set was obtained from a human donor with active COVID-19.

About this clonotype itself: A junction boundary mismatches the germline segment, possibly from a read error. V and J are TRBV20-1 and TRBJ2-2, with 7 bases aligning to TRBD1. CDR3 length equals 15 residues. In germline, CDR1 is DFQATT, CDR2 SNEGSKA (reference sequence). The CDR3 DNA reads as TGCAGTTCTAGGGCGACCAACAGGGGCACCGGGGAGCTGTTTTTT. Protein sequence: CSSRATNRGTGELFF.

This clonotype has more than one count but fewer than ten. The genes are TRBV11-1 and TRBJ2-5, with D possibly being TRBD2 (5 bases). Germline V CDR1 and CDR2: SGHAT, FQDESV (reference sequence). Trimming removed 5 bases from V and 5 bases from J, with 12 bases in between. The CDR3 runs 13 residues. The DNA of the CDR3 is TGTGCCAGCAGCCCAGCGGCAGCTGAGACCCAGTACTTC. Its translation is CASSPAAAETQYF.

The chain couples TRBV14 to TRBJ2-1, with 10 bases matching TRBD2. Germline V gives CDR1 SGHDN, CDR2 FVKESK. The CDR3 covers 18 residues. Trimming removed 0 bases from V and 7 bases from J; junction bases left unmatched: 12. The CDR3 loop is CASSQDAAGGPGGNEQFF. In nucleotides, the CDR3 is TGTGCCAGCAGCCAAGACGCAGCGGGAGGGCCTGGCGGAAATGAGCAGTTCTTC.

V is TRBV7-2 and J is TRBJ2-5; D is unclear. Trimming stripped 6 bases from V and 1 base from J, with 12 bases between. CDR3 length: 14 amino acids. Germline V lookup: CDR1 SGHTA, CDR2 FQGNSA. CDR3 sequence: CASRMTRTQETQYF. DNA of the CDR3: TGTGCCAGCAGAATGACCAGGACCCAAGAGACCCAGTACTTC. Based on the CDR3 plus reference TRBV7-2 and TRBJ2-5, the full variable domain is GAGVSQSPSNKVTEKGKDVELRCDPISGHTALYWYRQSLGQGLEFLIYFQGNSAPDKSGLPSDRFSAERTGGSVSTLTIQRTQQEDSAVYLCASRMTRTQETQYFGPGTRLLVL.

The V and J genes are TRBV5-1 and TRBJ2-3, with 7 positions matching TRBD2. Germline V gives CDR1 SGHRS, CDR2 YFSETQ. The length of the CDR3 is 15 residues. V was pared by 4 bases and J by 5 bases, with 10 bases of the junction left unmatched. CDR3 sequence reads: CASSGGLSPGDTQYF. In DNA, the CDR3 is TGCGCCAGCAGCGGGGGACTATCTCCGGGAGATACGCAGTATTTT.

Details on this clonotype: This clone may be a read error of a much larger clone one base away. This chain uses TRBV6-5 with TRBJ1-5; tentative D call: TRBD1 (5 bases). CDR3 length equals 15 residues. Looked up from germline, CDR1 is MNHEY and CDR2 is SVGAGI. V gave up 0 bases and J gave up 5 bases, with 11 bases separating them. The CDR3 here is CASSYSSQADQPQHF. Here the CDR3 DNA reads TGTGCCAGCAGTTACTCTTCACAGGCAGATCAGCCCCAGCATTTT.

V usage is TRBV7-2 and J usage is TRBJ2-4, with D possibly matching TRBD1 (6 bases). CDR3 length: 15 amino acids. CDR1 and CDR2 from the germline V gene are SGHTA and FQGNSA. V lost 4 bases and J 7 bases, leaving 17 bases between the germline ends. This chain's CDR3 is CASSSFPRGTNIQYF. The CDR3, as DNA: TGTGCCAGCAGCTCCTTCCCCAGGGGTACGAACATTCAGTACTTC.

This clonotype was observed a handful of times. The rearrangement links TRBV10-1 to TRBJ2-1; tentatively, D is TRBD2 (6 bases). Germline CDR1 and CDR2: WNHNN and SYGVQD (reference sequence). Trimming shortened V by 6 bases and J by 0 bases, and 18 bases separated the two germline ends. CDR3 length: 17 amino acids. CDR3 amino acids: CASSGRTTPSSYNEQFF. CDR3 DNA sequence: TGCGCCAGCAGCGGAAGGACTACCCCGAGCTCCTACAATGAGCAGTTCTTC.

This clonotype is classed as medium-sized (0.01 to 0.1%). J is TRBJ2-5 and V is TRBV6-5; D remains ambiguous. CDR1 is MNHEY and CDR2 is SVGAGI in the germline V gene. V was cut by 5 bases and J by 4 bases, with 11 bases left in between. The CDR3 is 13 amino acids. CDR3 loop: CASSLSSGETQYF. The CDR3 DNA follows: TGTGCCAGCAGTCTTTCGTCGGGAGAGACCCAGTACTTC.

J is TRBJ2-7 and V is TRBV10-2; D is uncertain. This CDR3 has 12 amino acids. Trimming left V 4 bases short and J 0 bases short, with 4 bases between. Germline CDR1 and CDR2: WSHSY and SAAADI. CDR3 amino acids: CASSGDSYEQYF. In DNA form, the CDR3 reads TGCGCCAGCAGTGGGGACTCCTACGAGCAGTACTTC.